Listed here are 17 T cell receptor beta chains from one sample, sequenced in a study of T cell responses to AZD1222 COVID-19 vaccine. Data came from immunoSEQ multiplex PCR; TCRdb stores just in-frame clones and leaves some out. The sample contains under 50,000 clones, roughly 77% of which appear only once. The sample in question was peripheral blood, obtained 28 days after the second dose of the MenACWY control vaccine. These receptors were collected from an adult who received the MenACWY meningococcal vaccine as a control.

The chain uses TRBV14 and TRBJ2-5; 11 nucleotides line up with TRBD1. V lost 4 bases to trimming and J lost 4 bases; unmatched junction nucleotides: 5. In germline, CDR1 is SGHDN, CDR2 FVKESK. This CDR3 comprises 15 residues. The CDR3 sequence is CASSRDRGGGETQYF. In DNA form, the CDR3 reads TGTGCCAGCAGCCGGGACAGGGGGGGTGGAGAGACCCAGTACTTC.

The chain carries TRBV5-4 and TRBJ2-5, with D unresolved. The CDR3 is 12 residues long. The V gene lost 2 bases and the J gene lost 5 bases, with 7 bases spanning the gap. Per germline, CDR1 SGHNT and CDR2 YYREEE (reference sequence). The CDR3 loop reads CASSLPKETQYF. The DNA for the CDR3 is TGTGCCAGCAGCTTACCTAAGGAGACCCAGTACTTC.

The genes are TRBV6-1 and TRBJ1-5, with TRBD1 as a possible D gene (6 bases). V gave up 7 bases and J gave up 7 bases, with 20 bases separating them. CDR1 and CDR2 (germline): MNHNS, SASEGT. The CDR3 has 15 amino acids. This chain's CDR3 is CASKGGRGAWQPQHF. The CDR3 nucleotides are TGTGCCAGCAAGGGTGGTAGGGGGGCATGGCAGCCCCAGCATTTT.

In this sample, this clone turned up once. This chain connects TRBV14 to TRBJ2-2; D unclear. The germline V and J ends were trimmed by 1 base and 1 base, with 4 bases remaining between them. The germline CDR1 and CDR2 sequences are SGHDN and FVKESK. The CDR3 runs to 14 residues. In DNA, the CDR3 is TGTGCCAGCAGCCAAGCGAGGAACACCGGGGAGCTGTTTTTT. This sequence encodes CASSQARNTGELFF. Supplemented by reference TRBV14 and TRBJ2-2, the full variable domain reads EAGVTQFPSHSVIEKGQTVTLRCDPISGHDNLYWYRRVMGKEIKFLLHFVKESKQDESGMPNNRFLAERTGGTYSTLKVQPAELEDSGVYFCASSQARNTGELFFGEGSRLTVL.

This chain links TRBV2 with TRBJ2-7; 9 bases fit TRBD1. Germline lookup yields CDR1 SNHLY and CDR2 FYNNEI. This CDR3 has 12 amino acids. V lost 11 bases to trimming and J lost 2 bases; unmatched junction nucleotides: 4. CDR3 residues: CAGGTGTYEQYF. Written as DNA, the CDR3 is TGTGCCGGCGGGACAGGGACCTACGAGCAGTACTTC.

This clone was observed a handful of times. The chain uses TRBV30 and TRBJ1-1; D is perhaps TRBD1 (6 bases). Germline V CDR1 and CDR2: GTSNPN, SVGIG (reference sequence). V was cut by 4 bases and J by 7 bases, with 13 bases left in between. The CDR3 runs to 12 residues. The CDR3 loop reads CAWNTRGGEAFF. The CDR3 DNA sequence: TGTGCCTGGAATACCCGAGGGGGTGAAGCTTTCTTT.

V is TRBV5-1 and J is TRBJ1-2; D is possibly TRBD1 (5 bases). CDR3 length: 15 amino acids. CDR1 and CDR2 from the germline V gene are SGHRS and YFSETQ. V lost 0 bases and J lost 8, with 17 bases in between. The CDR3 bases are TGCGCCAGCAGCTTGGATGAGGCAGGGCTGGGAGGCTACACCTTC. This sequence encodes CASSLDEAGLGGYTF. Looking up the rest from reference TRBV5-1 and TRBJ1-2 gives the full variable domain: KAGVTQTPRYLIKTRGQQVTLSCSPISGHRSVSWYQQTPGQGLQFLFEYFSETQRNKGNFPGRFSGRQFSNSRSEMNVSTLELGDSALYLCASSLDEAGLGGYTFGSGTRLTVV.

The chain combines TRBV11-2 with TRBJ2-7, with no clear D. Germline CDR1 and CDR2: SGHAT and FQNNGV. The V and J ends lost 1 base and 0 bases respectively, with 7 bases between them. The CDR3 totals 14 residues. The DNA of the CDR3 is TGTGCCAGCAGCTTAGTAGCCCACTCCTACGAGCAGTACTTC. The encoded protein is CASSLVAHSYEQYF.

The chain combines TRBV7-8 with TRBJ2-6; D unclear. CDR3 size: 17 residues. The V gene lost 4 bases and the J gene lost 0 bases, with 13 bases spanning the gap. From germline, CDR1 is SGHVS and CDR2 FQNEAQ. The CDR3 sequence is CASSSPAGRSGANVLTF. The DNA of the CDR3 is TGTGCCAGCAGCTCCCCGGCAGGCCGCTCTGGGGCCAACGTCCTGACTTTC. Full variable domain (rest looked up from reference TRBV7-8 and TRBJ2-6): GAGVSQSPRYKVAKRGQDVALRCDPISGHVSLFWYQQALGQGPEFLTYFQNEAQLDKSGLPSDRFFAERPEGSVSTLKIQRTQQEDSAVYLCASSSPAGRSGANVLTFGAGSRLTVL.

The rearrangement joins TRBV19 to TRBJ1-5; D call uncertain. CDR1 LNHDA and CDR2 SQIVND come from the germline V gene (reference sequence). Trimming cost V 7 bases and J 0 bases, with 7 bases left between them. The CDR3 length is 13 residues. CDR3 region: CASNDLSNQPQHF. CDR3 DNA sequence: TGTGCCAGTAATGACCTTAGCAATCAGCCCCAGCATTTT.

The J gene is TRBJ1-5, the V gene TRBV30; D might be TRBD1 (5 bases). Germline CDR1 GTSNPN, CDR2 SVGIG (reference sequence). The V and J ends lost 0 bases and 0 bases respectively, with 9 bases between them. This CDR3 is 15 amino acids long. For the CDR3, the DNA is TGTGCCTGGAGTGTCGGGGGGGTTAGCAATCAGCCCCAGCATTTT. This codes for CAWSVGGVSNQPQHF.

This CDR3 is CAWSVKVRNYGYTF. Here the CDR3 DNA reads TGTGCCTGGAGTGTTAAAGTGAGGAACTATGGCTACACCTTC. This chain links TRBV30 with TRBJ1-2, with unresolved D. V lost 0 bases to trimming and J lost 2 bases, with 10 bases between them. Germline CDR1 and CDR2: GTSNPN and SVGIG (reference sequence). The CDR3 contains 14 residues.

CDR3 DNA sequence: TGTGCCAGTAGGACATTAAATCAGCCCCAGCATTTT. Its translation: CASRTLNQPQHF. The chain links TRBV19 to TRBJ1-5; D is unresolved. Germline values: CDR1 LNHDA, CDR2 SQIVND (reference sequence). The CDR3 sequence is 12 residues long. V was cut by 6 bases and J by 4 bases, with 7 bases left in between.

The CDR3 reads CASSQDTYRLNTEAFF. The CDR3 DNA reads TGCGCCAGCAGCCAAGATACGTATAGGCTGAACACTGAAGCTTTCTTT. The chain is built from TRBV4-1 and TRBJ1-1; D not certain. The V end lost 0 bases, the J end lost 0 bases, and 11 bases lay between the germline ends. The CDR3 is 16 residues long. The germline V gene has CDR1 MGHRA and CDR2 YSYEKL.

The rearrangement joins TRBV28 to TRBJ2-2; possibly TRBD1 for D (6 bases). CDR3 size: 15 residues. Trimming removed 4 bases at V and 1 base at J, with 10 bases between. The germline V gene encodes CDR1 MDHEN and CDR2 SYDVKM. For the CDR3, the DNA is TGTGCCAGCAGTTGGTGGACAGAGAACACCGGGGAGCTGTTTTTT. It encodes CASSWWTENTGELFF.

CDR3: CASSYSWGDYGYTF. Written as DNA, the CDR3 is TGTGCCAGCAGTTACTCGTGGGGGGACTATGGCTACACCTTC. V and J are TRBV6-5 and TRBJ1-2, with D possibly being TRBD1 (5 bases). The germline gives CDR1 MNHEY, CDR2 SVGAGI. The CDR3 has 14 amino acids. The V end lost 0 bases, the J end lost 3 bases, and 8 bases lay between the germline ends.

The sample holds one count of this clone. This chain joins TRBV2 and TRBJ1-6; D ambiguous. CDR3 length equals 13 residues. With 7 bases removed from V and 11 bases from J, the gap between germline ends came to 15 bases. Germline V gives CDR1 SNHLY, CDR2 FYNNEI. The CDR3 DNA follows: TGTGCCAGCACGGCCGGGGAAGTGCCACCCCTCCACTTT. It encodes CASTAGEVPPLHF.